This TCR beta chain comes out of a study of response to subunit inactivated influenza vaccine. Findings and caveats of the study: New T cells are recruited in small numbers by each seasonal influenza vaccination, according to the authors' suggestion.

The CDR3 consists of 13 residues. Between the trimmed V and J ends, which lost 4 bases and 4 bases, there was a span of 10 bases. TCRdb processed the RT-PCR reads anew with MiXCR; each CDR3 protein has one entry. The repertoire holds approximately 530,000 distinct CDR3 sequences, with less than 8% as singletons. In regard to this clonotype: Its target is unknown.

The sequence derives from a man aged 45 to 75 who received an inactivated influenza vaccine. The gene calls are TRBV12-3 or TRBV12-4 and TRBJ1-2, with D possibly matching TRBD1 (6 bases). The sequenced sample was PBMCs from blood, obtained around 2 years after vaccination. The CDR3 coding sequence is TGTGCCAGCAGTTGGGACATTTCCTATGGCTACACCTTC. Translation gives CASSWDISYGYTF.